These 5 T cell receptor beta chains were sequenced from one sample in a study of OX40 agonist ivuxolimab in advanced cancers. Produced via immunoSEQ multiplex PCR; TCRdb's table is partial and in-frame only. Of 92,000 or so clones in the sample, under 85% were seen once. Specimen: CD4+ or CD8+ T cells sorted from blood, collected in a trial of the OX40 agonist ivuxolimab. The receptors come from an adult with an advanced solid tumor such as melanoma, head and neck, liver or kidney cancer.

The rearrangement uses TRBV7-2 and TRBJ2-3; 8 bases line up with TRBD2. The junction had 8 bases not matched to a gene; V was cut back by 5 bases and J by 1 base. Germline CDR1 and CDR2: SGHTA and FQGNSA. This CDR3 comprises 16 residues. The CDR3 loop reads CASSVSGGPRTDTQYF. As DNA, the CDR3 is TGTGCCAGCAGCGTTTCGGGGGGGCCGCGCACAGATACGCAGTATTTT.

The chain joins TRBV5-1 to TRBJ1-3; D ambiguous. Per germline, CDR1 SGHRS and CDR2 YFSETQ. The CDR3 contains 15 residues. V lost 0 bases to trimming and J lost 0 bases, with 7 bases between them. The CDR3 is CASSLDRLSGNTIYF. The CDR3 DNA reads as TGCGCCAGCAGCTTGGATAGGCTCTCTGGAAACACCATATATTTT.

This clone turned up a few times. V gene TRBV5-5 combines with J gene TRBJ1-6, with TRBD1 as a possible D gene (6 bases). The CDR3 loop spans 15 amino acids. Germline V gene sequence: CDR1 SGHKS, CDR2 YYEKEE (reference sequence). Between the trimmed V and J ends, which lost 0 bases and 10 bases, there was a span of 14 bases. The CDR3 region is CASSLDGTRRSPLHF. CDR3 nucleotides: TGTGCCAGCAGCTTGGATGGGACAAGGAGATCACCCCTCCACTTT.

The gene calls are TRBV19 and TRBJ2-7; D is perhaps TRBD1 (6 bases). The CDR3 is 15 residues long. Germline V gene data show CDR1 as LNHDA and CDR2 as SQIVND (reference sequence). The V and J ends lost 7 bases and 7 bases respectively, with 23 bases between them. This chain's CDR3 is CASTPGGRPWEEQYF. The CDR3 nucleotides read TGTGCCAGTACCCCTGGGGGCAGGCCTTGGGAGGAGCAGTACTTC.

The rearrangement uses TRBV11-3 and TRBJ2-1; possibly TRBD1 for D (6 bases). This CDR3 spans 15 amino acids. CDR1 SGHNT and CDR2 YENEEA come from the germline V gene. Deletions cut 3 bases from V and 0 bases from J, with 9 bases between. The CDR3 DNA reads TGTGCCAGCAGCTTCGGACAGAGCTCCTACAATGAGCAGTTCTTC. Translated, it gives CASSFGQSSYNEQFF.